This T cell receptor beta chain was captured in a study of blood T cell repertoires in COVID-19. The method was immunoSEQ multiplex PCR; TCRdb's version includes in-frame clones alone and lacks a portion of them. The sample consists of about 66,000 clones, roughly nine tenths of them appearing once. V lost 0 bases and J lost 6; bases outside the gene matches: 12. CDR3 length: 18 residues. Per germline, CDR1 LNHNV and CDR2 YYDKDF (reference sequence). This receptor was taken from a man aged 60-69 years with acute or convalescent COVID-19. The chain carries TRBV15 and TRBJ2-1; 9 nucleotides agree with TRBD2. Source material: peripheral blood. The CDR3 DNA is TGTGCCACCAGCAGAGATCCTTCGTCTCTAGCGGGATCCAATGAGCAGTTCTTC. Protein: CATSRDPSSLAGSNEQFF.